The T cell receptor beta chain under discussion was sequenced for a study of T-cell memory formation after mild COVID-19. The study, taken as a whole, reports: Clones that got smaller from day 15 to 85 had even CD4/CD8, while clones growing later tipped toward CD4+. The main location of contracting CD4+ clones was CM and EM, and that of contracting CD8+ clones was EMRA.

A remark on this clonotype: Its matching antigen is unknown.

TCR alpha and TCR beta cDNA libraries with sample barcodes and UMIs came from 5'RACE using constant-segment primers. TCRdb re-called the 5' RACE reads with MiXCR, one entry per CDR3 protein. The table has fewer than 650,000 distinct CDR3 sequences, roughly 17% seen once. Between the trimmed V and J ends, which lost 4 bases and 6 bases, there was a span of 23 bases. Germline V gives CDR1 SGHDT, CDR2 YYEEEE. This CDR3 contains 17 residues. The material sequenced was PBMCs or a T cell subset sorted from them (not recorded which). The sequence came from an adult woman who had mild COVID-19 (a few samples of this study predate the infection). Cell type and time point are not known. The chain employs TRBV5-6 and TRBJ2-4; the D is unclear. CDR3 bases: TGTGCCAGCAGCATGTCGTTAGCCAGCACCCTCGGAAACATTCAGTACTTC. Translated: CASSMSLASTLGNIQYF.